Below are 17 T cell receptor beta chains sequenced from a single sample in a study of siplizumab effects on memory and regulatory T cells. Here immunoSEQ multiplex PCR was the method, and the copy in TCRdb shows in-frame clones only, minus some. This sample has approximately 100,000 clones, with roughly 95% found just once. The specimen was non-Treg CD4+ T cells sorted from blood. Receptors were obtained from a human donor in good health.

J is TRBJ2-1 and V is TRBV14, with a tentative D call TRBD1 (6 bases). Germline CDR1 is SGHDN and CDR2 is FVKESK. The CDR3 totals 16 residues. The V end was cut by 4 bases, the J end by 0 bases, with 13 bases between. As DNA, the CDR3 is TGTGCCAGCAGCCCGAAGGGGGTTAGCTCCTACAATGAGCAGTTCTTC. Encoded protein: CASSPKGVSSYNEQFF.

J is TRBJ2-4 and V is TRBV14; no clear D. Germline V gives CDR1 SGHDN, CDR2 FVKESK. This CDR3 region has 15 residues. V was cut by 4 bases and J by 0 bases, with 10 bases left in between. For the CDR3, the DNA is TGTGCCAGCAGCCCGCTAGGGTTAGCCAAAAACATTCAGTACTTC. It yields the protein CASSPLGLAKNIQYF.

The chain employs TRBV21-1 and TRBJ2-5; the DNA was not compared with TRBD1, the D call given in the table. TRBV21-1 counts as a pseudogene. This CDR3 is 13 amino acids long. This CDR3 reads CASSKGQGETQYF. DNA of the CDR3: TGTGCCAGCAGCAAAGGACAGGGAGAGACCCAGTACTTC.

This chain joins TRBV7-2 and TRBJ2-4, with TRBD2 matching over 10 bases. The CDR3 length is 17 residues. Trimming took 1 base from V and 4 from J; bases not matched to a gene: 7. In germline, CDR1 is SGHTA, CDR2 FQGNSA. The CDR3 sequence: CASSLEWSSGGKNIQYF. The DNA for the CDR3 is TGTGCCAGCAGCTTAGAGTGGTCTAGCGGGGGAAAAAACATTCAGTACTTC.

The chain recombines TRBV18 with TRBJ1-6; TRBD1 might be the D (6 bases). V was cut by 3 bases and J by 7 bases, with 13 bases left in between. CDR1 is KGHSH and CDR2 is LQKENI in the germline V gene. CDR3 length: 15 amino acids. For the CDR3, the DNA is TGTGCCAGCTCACCTACCGCCAGGGGAAATTCACCCCTCCACTTT. It encodes CASSPTARGNSPLHF.

The chain combines TRBV2 with TRBJ1-1, with D maybe TRBD1 (6 bases). The germline CDR1 and CDR2 sequences are SNHLY and FYNNEI. V shed 5 bases and J shed 5 bases, with 15 bases lying between them. The CDR3 is 14 residues long. The CDR3 protein is CASSHSRDTTEAFF. The CDR3 bases are TGTGCCAGCAGTCACAGCCGGGACACTACTGAAGCTTTCTTT.

The chain's CDR3 is CSEILQGEGTDTQYF. In DNA, the CDR3 is TGCAGCGAAATACTACAGGGAGAGGGCACAGATACGCAGTATTTT. The rearrangement uses TRBV29-1 and TRBJ2-3; D may be TRBD1 (6 bases). CDR3 size: 15 residues. Trimming cost V 7 bases and J 1 base, with 18 bases left between them. Germline V lookup: CDR1 SQVTM, CDR2 ANQGSEA.

J is TRBJ1-6 and V is TRBV6-5; D is perhaps TRBD1 (5 bases). CDR3 length: 15 amino acids. Per the germline V gene, CDR1 is MNHEY and CDR2 is SVGAGI. The germline V and J ends were trimmed by 0 bases and 10 bases, with 13 bases remaining between them. CDR3 sequence reads: CASSYSGDYRSPLHF. CDR3 sequence (DNA): TGTGCCAGCAGTTACTCGGGGGATTATCGATCACCCCTCCACTTT.

This chain uses TRBV4-2 with TRBJ2-3, with a tentative D call TRBD2 (7 bases). The germline gives CDR1 LGHNA, CDR2 YNFKEQ. CDR3 length equals 16 residues. V gave up 4 bases and J gave up 5 bases, with 19 bases separating them. For the CDR3, the DNA is TGTGCCAGCAGCCCAAGTGGGGGGGCGGGAATAGATACGCAGTATTTT. This sequence encodes CASSPSGGAGIDTQYF.

The chain combines TRBV30 with TRBJ2-5, with 8 nucleotides matching TRBD2. CDR1 is GTSNPN, CDR2 SVGIG, per germline (reference sequence). J was trimmed by 0 bases and V by 4 bases; bases with no gene match: 7. The CDR3 extends over 15 amino acids. The CDR3 reads CAWNTRGGYQETQYF. The CDR3 coding sequence is TGTGCCTGGAATACTCGGGGGGGGTACCAAGAGACCCAGTACTTC.

The J gene is TRBJ1-1, the V gene TRBV28, with 7 positions matching TRBD1. CDR1 is MDHEN and CDR2 is SYDVKM in the germline V gene. This CDR3 has 15 residues. The junction had 7 bases not matched to a gene; V was cut back by 5 bases and J by 1 base. The CDR3 DNA is TGTGCCAGCAGTATTGACAGGGTAGGGAACACTGAAGCTTTCTTT. Protein product: CASSIDRVGNTEAFF.

The chain is built from TRBV19 and TRBJ2-3, with TRBD1 matching 7 bases. There are 14 residues in the CDR3. Germline V gene data show CDR1 as LNHDA and CDR2 as SQIVND (reference sequence). V was pared by 9 bases and J by 2 bases, with 8 bases of the junction left unmatched. CDR3 in DNA: TGTGCCAGGGTCCGGGACAGTGCCACAGATACGCAGTATTTT. This gives the protein CARVRDSATDTQYF.

Concerning this clone itself: Different DNA sequences within this sample yield the same CDR3. The chain is built from TRBV9 and TRBJ1-2, with a possible D match to TRBD1 (5 bases). With 0 bases removed from V and 2 bases from J, the gap between germline ends came to 5 bases. Germline V gives CDR1 SGDLS, CDR2 YYNGEE. CDR3 length equals 13 residues. For the CDR3, the DNA is TGTGCCAGCAGCGTAGACAGGAACTATGGCTACACCTTC. Translated, it gives CASSVDRNYGYTF.

The V gene is TRBV30, the J gene TRBJ2-3; 9 nucleotides line up with TRBD2. Germline CDR1 and CDR2: GTSNPN and SVGIG (reference sequence). The CDR3 length is 16 residues. V shed 2 bases and J 2 bases; nucleotides not matched to a gene: 8. CDR3 region: CAWSLSAGGITDTQYF. CDR3 DNA sequence: TGTGCCTGGAGTCTCTCTGCGGGGGGGATCACAGATACGCAGTATTTT.

The CDR3 is CASSLQRLGDTDTQYF. The CDR3 DNA reads as TGTGCCAGCAGCTTACAACGTCTTGGGGACACAGATACGCAGTATTTT. This chain links TRBV7-9 with TRBJ2-3; no definite D call. The CDR3 has 16 residues. The germline gives CDR1 SEHNR, CDR2 FQNEAQ (reference sequence). Between the trimmed V and J ends, which lost 2 bases and 2 bases, there was a span of 14 bases.

This sequence joins TRBV30 and TRBJ2-1; 8 positions agree with TRBD2. CDR1 and CDR2 (germline): GTSNPN, SVGIG (reference sequence). The CDR3 length is 14 residues. J was trimmed by 7 bases and V by 5 bases; bases with no gene match: 10. In DNA form, the CDR3 reads TGTGCCTGGGGTGGAGCGGGGGTAAATAATGAGCAGTTCTTC. Protein product: CAWGGAGVNNEQFF.

J is TRBJ1-1 and V is TRBV19, with a possible D match to TRBD1 (5 bases). The length of the CDR3 is 13 residues. Germline-derived CDR1 and CDR2 are LNHDA and SQIVND (reference sequence). The V gene lost 6 bases and the J gene lost 8 bases, with 16 bases spanning the gap. In DNA, the CDR3 is TGTGCCAGTAGGAGGGACCACTCGGGAGAAGCTTTCTTT. Its protein product is CASRRDHSGEAFF.